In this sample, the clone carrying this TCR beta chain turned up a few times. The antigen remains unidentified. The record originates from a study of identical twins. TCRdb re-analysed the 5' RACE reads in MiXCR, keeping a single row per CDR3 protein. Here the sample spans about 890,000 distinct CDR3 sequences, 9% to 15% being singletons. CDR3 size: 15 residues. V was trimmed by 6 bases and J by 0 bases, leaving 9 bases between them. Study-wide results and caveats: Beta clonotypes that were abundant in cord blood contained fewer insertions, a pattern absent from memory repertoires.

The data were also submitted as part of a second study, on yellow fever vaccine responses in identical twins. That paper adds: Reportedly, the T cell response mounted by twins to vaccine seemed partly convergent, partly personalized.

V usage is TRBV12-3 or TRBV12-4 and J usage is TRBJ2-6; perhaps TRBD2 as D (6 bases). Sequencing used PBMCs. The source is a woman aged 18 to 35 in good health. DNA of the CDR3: TGTGCCAGCAGCGGGGGTCTCTCTGGGGCCAACGTCCTGACTTTC. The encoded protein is CASSGGLSGANVLTF.